The 9 T cell receptor beta chains below all came from one sample that was sequenced in a study of early T cells in non-severe SARS-CoV-2 infection (dated by TCRdb to the early 2020s). The library relied on 5' RACE. Data came from a NextSeq 500. TCRdb trimmed the raw reads at Q25, called clones with MiXCR and kept productive beta chains. Records with the same CDR3 protein are collapsed into one entry carrying the most frequent genes and DNA. Present in this sample are 30,000 to 40,000 distinct CDR3 sequences, 5% to 6% of which were seen just once. The top ten clonotypes cover about 8% of the sample. Sample: whole blood. These receptors were collected from an adult who was a healthcare worker with PCR-confirmed SARS-CoV-2 infection or an uninfected control (not recorded which).

This clonotype was picked up many times. The rearrangement joins TRBV20-1 to TRBJ2-1, with 8 bases fitting TRBD1. The J segment lost 2 bases and the V segment lost 6 bases, leaving 6 bases of the junction unmatched. The CDR3 is 14 amino acids. Germline CDR1 is DFQATT and CDR2 is SNEGSKA (reference sequence). This chain's CDR3 is CSAAGTGTYNEQFF. CDR3 nucleotide sequence: TGCAGTGCGGCCGGGACAGGTACCTACAATGAGCAGTTCTTC.

This clonotype was counted at least ten times. The chain is built from TRBV6-1 and TRBJ2-7; the match to TRBD1 covers 8 bases. Trimming removed 8 bases from V and 3 bases from J; junction bases left unmatched: 9. The CDR3 consists of 14 residues. Germline loops: CDR1 MNHNS, CDR2 SASEGT. CDR3 sequence reads: CASSERQGSYEQYF. The CDR3 DNA is TGTGCCAGCTCTGAACGACAGGGGAGCTACGAGCAGTACTTC.

This clonotype has ten or more counts. The chain employs TRBV7-2 and TRBJ2-7; 8 bases agree with TRBD2. This CDR3 region has 15 residues. Germline lookup yields CDR1 SGHTA and CDR2 FQGNSA. Trimming cost V 3 bases and J 5 bases; bases outside gene matches: 9. This chain's CDR3 is CASSFYGGDDDEQYF. The DNA of the CDR3 is TGTGCCAGCAGCTTCTACGGGGGGGATGACGACGAGCAGTACTTC.

In this sample, this clonotype turned up many times. The chain is built from TRBV11-2 and TRBJ2-6; no clear D gene. V was cut by 5 bases and J by 0 bases, with 11 bases left in between. From germline, CDR1 is SGHAT and CDR2 FQNNGV. This CDR3 region has 16 residues. CDR3 sequence: CASSPLLSSGANVLTF. The CDR3 nucleotides are TGTGCCAGCAGCCCCCTCTTGTCCTCTGGGGCCAACGTCCTGACTTTC.

This clonotype was seen many times. This chain uses TRBV5-1 with TRBJ2-2; 7 nucleotides agree with TRBD1. The CDR3 is made up of 14 amino acids. Germline lookup yields CDR1 SGHRS and CDR2 YFSETQ. Trimming cost V 2 bases and J 7 bases; bases outside gene matches: 5. DNA for the CDR3: TGCGCCAGCAGCTTCGACAGGGTTAGCGGGGAGCTGTTTTTT. Translation gives CASSFDRVSGELFF.

This clonotype was seen a handful of times. This chain links TRBV7-9 with TRBJ2-7; 7 bases agree with TRBD2. The CDR3 runs to 14 residues. V lost 5 bases and J lost 2; bases outside the gene matches: 6. Germline values: CDR1 SEHNR, CDR2 FQNEAQ (reference sequence). CDR3 in amino acids: CASSARDYPYEQYF. CDR3 sequence (DNA): TGTGCCAGCAGCGCCCGGGACTATCCCTACGAGCAGTACTTC.

In the case of this clonotype: This may stem from a read error, because a much larger clone lies one nucleotide away. The chain recombines TRBV6-4 with TRBJ2-1; TRBD1 agrees at 8 bases. Per germline, CDR1 MRHNA and CDR2 SNTAGT. The CDR3 has 14 residues. V dropped 6 bases and J dropped 8; count of bases not matched to a gene: 9. The CDR3 protein is CASSAVPGGDEQFF. The CDR3 DNA sequence: TGTGCCAGCAGCGCCGTGCCAGGGGGCGATGAGCAGTTCTTC.

This clonotype occurred many times. The chain couples TRBV2 to TRBJ1-5; unclear D gene. Germline lookup yields CDR1 SNHLY and CDR2 FYNNEI. The V end lost 7 bases, the J end lost 3 bases, and 10 bases lay between the germline ends. The CDR3 covers 13 residues. This chain's CDR3 is CASMSVPNQPQHF. As DNA, the CDR3 is TGTGCCAGCATGTCAGTTCCCAATCAGCCCCAGCATTTT.

The rearrangement uses TRBV7-2 and TRBJ2-2, with 8 bases lining up with TRBD2. Trimming took 3 bases from V and 6 from J; bases not matched to a gene: 9. CDR3 size: 16 residues. Germline V gene lookup returns CDR1 SGHTA and CDR2 FQGNSA. In DNA form, the CDR3 reads TGTGCCAGCAGCTTGAACGGGGGGGCCGTACCCGGGGAGCTGTTTTTT. Protein: CASSLNGGAVPGELFF.